The entry that follows covers one T cell receptor (beta chain) sequence. The sample belongs to a study of T cell responses to AZD1222 COVID-19 vaccine. Profiled with immunoSEQ multiplex PCR; TCRdb holds only in-frame clones, not every one. Of some 110,000 clones in the sample, roughly nine tenths were seen once. Germline CDR1 SGHNT, CDR2 YYREEE (reference sequence). Trimming removed 4 bases at V and 5 bases at J, with 18 bases between. The CDR3 sequence is 15 residues long. The receptor was isolated from an adult in good health. The sequences come from peripheral blood, collected on day 0 of AZD1222 vaccination. The chain has TRBV5-4 and TRBJ1-2; D possibly corresponds to TRBD1 (5 bases). The CDR3: CASSAPQGRRYGYTF. The DNA of the CDR3 is TGTGCCAGCAGCGCTCCTCAGGGCAGACGTTATGGCTACACCTTC.